One and the same sample provided the 26 T cell receptor beta chains below, sequenced in a study of cytomegalovirus exposure and HLA in healthy donors. The PCR made use of 60 Vbeta and 13 Jbeta primers. The protocol was immunoSEQ multiplex PCR, while the TCRdb copy is restricted to in-frame clones and leaves out a portion. The data contain 90,000 to 120,000 clones, around three quarters of them seen just once; the ten biggest clones take up over 3%. The sequencing sample was made of PBMCs. The receptors shown here come from a woman aged 40 to 50 in good health and CMV-seronegative.

This sequence joins TRBV5-1 and TRBJ2-4; possible D gene TRBD2, 5 bases. V was clipped by 1 base and J by 8 bases, with 10 bases between them. The CDR3 loop spans 13 amino acids. Germline V gene sequence: CDR1 SGHRS, CDR2 YFSETQ. This chain's CDR3 is CASSLTERDIQYF. Here the CDR3 DNA reads TGCGCCAGCAGCTTGACGGAGAGGGACATTCAGTACTTC.

This clone was detected only a few times. V and J are TRBV11-2 and TRBJ1-2; TRBD1 might be the D (5 bases). The V end lost 0 bases, the J end lost 4 bases, and 12 bases lay between the germline ends. Germline loops: CDR1 SGHAT, CDR2 FQNNGV. The CDR3 totals 15 residues. The CDR3 loop is CASSLDIAGLYGYTF. The CDR3 DNA follows: TGTGCCAGCAGCTTAGATATTGCGGGGCTCTATGGCTACACCTTC. Full variable domain (outside the CDR3, taken from reference TRBV11-2 and TRBJ1-2): EAGVAQSPRYKIIEKRQSVAFWCNPISGHATLYWYQQILGQGPKLLIQFQNNGVVDDSQLPKDRFSAERLKGVDSTLKIQPAKLEDSAVYLCASSLDIAGLYGYTFGSGTRLTVV.

This rearrangement joins TRBV5-1 to TRBJ1-6; D is undetermined. In germline, CDR1 is SGHRS, CDR2 YFSETQ. This CDR3 has 16 amino acids. Trimming removed 0 bases at V and 8 bases at J, with 15 bases between. CDR3 region: CASSLEGPRTYSPLHF. CDR3 in DNA: TGCGCCAGCAGCTTGGAAGGGCCCAGGACTTATTCACCCCTCCACTTT.

The J gene is TRBJ2-2, the V gene TRBV4-1; D might be TRBD1 (5 bases). Germline values: CDR1 MGHRA, CDR2 YSYEKL. V gave up 6 bases and J gave up 0 bases, with 11 bases separating them. The CDR3 is made up of 15 amino acids. Here the CDR3 reads CASRKGESNTGELFF. In nucleotides, the CDR3 is TGCGCCAGCAGGAAAGGGGAATCGAACACCGGGGAGCTGTTTTTT.

V usage is TRBV5-1 and J usage is TRBJ2-3, with 9 bases that match TRBD2. The J segment lost 0 bases and the V segment lost 2 bases, leaving 4 bases of the junction unmatched. CDR1 is SGHRS and CDR2 is YFSETQ in the germline V gene. CDR3 length equals 16 residues. CDR3 in DNA: TGCGCCAGCAGCTTCTTAGCGGGGGTGAGCACAGATACGCAGTATTTT. Protein product: CASSFLAGVSTDTQYF.

This chain joins TRBV19 and TRBJ1-2; no clear D gene. The V gene lost 6 bases and the J gene lost 8 bases, with 19 bases spanning the gap. Germline V gene sequence: CDR1 LNHDA, CDR2 SQIVND (reference sequence). The CDR3 length is 14 residues. CDR3 DNA: TGTGCCAGTAGCCCGGGTCTCGAGAGGAGAGGCTACACCTTC. It yields the protein CASSPGLERRGYTF.

The rearrangement links TRBV6-6 to TRBJ1-1; D ambiguous. V dropped 2 bases and J dropped 3 bases, with 10 bases sitting between them. This CDR3 is 14 amino acids long. Germline V gives CDR1 MNHNY, CDR2 SVGAGI (reference sequence). CDR3 bases: TGTGCCAGCAGTTACGGGGAGGAGGACACTGAAGCTTTCTTT. Amino acid sequence: CASSYGEEDTEAFF.

This sequence joins TRBV2 and TRBJ1-5, with a tentative D call TRBD1 (5 bases). The germline CDR1 and CDR2 sequences are SNHLY and FYNNEI. With 7 bases removed from V and 5 bases from J, the gap between germline ends came to 15 bases. CDR3 length: 14 residues. The CDR3 loop is CASKAGLVDQPQHF. For the CDR3, the DNA is TGTGCCAGCAAAGCAGGGCTTGTGGATCAGCCCCAGCATTTT.

V gene TRBV9 combines with J gene TRBJ2-5; D uncertain. CDR3 length: 14 amino acids. Trimming stripped 1 base from V and 1 base from J, with 8 bases between. Germline V lookup: CDR1 SGDLS, CDR2 YYNGEE. CDR3 sequence: CASSVSRVQETQYF. The CDR3 DNA reads TGTGCCAGCAGCGTATCTCGAGTCCAAGAGACCCAGTACTTC.

The rearrangement links TRBV10-3 to TRBJ2-3; 12 bases match TRBD2. This CDR3 has 16 amino acids. The V gene end was trimmed by 4 bases and the J gene end by 2 bases; junction bases not matched to a gene: 4. Germline V CDR1 and CDR2: ENHRY, SYGVKD. The CDR3 coding sequence is TGTGCCATCAGTGGCTCTAGCGGGGGGGCCACAGATACGCAGTATTTT. It encodes CAISGSSGGATDTQYF.

V gene TRBV4-2 combines with J gene TRBJ2-2; tentative D call: TRBD2 (5 bases). CDR1 is LGHNA and CDR2 is YNFKEQ in the germline V gene. V dropped 0 bases and J dropped 0 bases, with 8 bases sitting between them. The CDR3 sequence is 16 residues long. In DNA, the CDR3 is TGTGCCAGCAGCCAAGACGGGATAGCGAACACCGGGGAGCTGTTTTTT. Translation: CASSQDGIANTGELFF.

This clone came up a few times. The rearrangement links TRBV30 to TRBJ2-4, with 7 bases aligning to TRBD1. Per the germline V gene, CDR1 is GTSNPN and CDR2 is SVGIG (reference sequence). Trimming removed 2 bases from V and 8 bases from J; junction bases left unmatched: 6. This CDR3 is 13 amino acids long. CDR3 in amino acids: CAWSTGVRDIQYF. CDR3 DNA sequence: TGTGCCTGGAGTACAGGGGTGAGGGACATTCAGTACTTC.

V gene TRBV27 combines with J gene TRBJ1-5; D call uncertain. CDR3 length equals 17 residues. CDR1 is MNHEY, CDR2 SMNVEV, per germline (reference sequence). The V end was cut by 5 bases, the J end by 3 bases, with 20 bases between. CDR3 nucleotides: TGTGCCAGCAGTCCCACCAGCCGGGTACCCACCAATCAGCCCCAGCATTTT. It codes for CASSPTSRVPTNQPQHF.

The chain couples TRBV6-6 to TRBJ1-1, with 7 bases aligning to TRBD1. J was trimmed by 3 bases and V by 2 bases; bases with no gene match: 6. The CDR3 has 15 residues. Germline V gives CDR1 MNHNY, CDR2 SVGAGI (reference sequence). The CDR3 DNA reads TGTGCCAGCAGTTACAAAGGGGGCGCGGACACTGAAGCTTTCTTT. Translating it yields CASSYKGGADTEAFF.

The chain couples TRBV9 to TRBJ1-3; 10 bases are a match to TRBD1. The junction had 1 base not matched to a gene; V was cut back by 0 bases and J by 7 bases. The CDR3 sequence is 14 residues long. The germline V gene has CDR1 SGDLS and CDR2 YYNGEE. The CDR3 reads CASSVGDRGNTIYF. The CDR3 coding sequence is TGTGCCAGCAGCGTAGGGGACAGGGGCAACACCATATATTTT.

This chain connects TRBV10-3 to TRBJ2-2, with D maybe TRBD1 (5 bases). CDR3 length: 15 amino acids. The V end was cut by 5 bases, the J end by 7 bases, with 17 bases between. Germline V gene sequence: CDR1 ENHRY, CDR2 SYGVKD. The CDR3, as DNA: TGTGCCATCAGTCGAACAGGCCCTCGGGTCGGGGAGCTGTTTTTT. This translates into CAISRTGPRVGELFF.

The chain is built from TRBV7-6 and TRBJ2-2, with 7 bases aligning to TRBD1. Looked up from germline, CDR1 is SGHVS and CDR2 is FNYEAQ. The CDR3 is 17 residues long. V lost 4 bases to trimming and J lost 6 bases; unmatched junction nucleotides: 14. CDR3 loop: CASSSRPRQGTSGELFF. The DNA of the CDR3 is TGTGCCAGCAGCTCCCGCCCCAGACAGGGAACATCCGGGGAGCTGTTTTTT.

This rearrangement joins TRBV9 to TRBJ2-3; possibly TRBD2 for D (6 bases). The V gene lost 1 base and the J gene lost 3 bases, with 18 bases spanning the gap. Germline V CDR1 and CDR2: SGDLS, YYNGEE. The CDR3 is 17 amino acids. CDR3 coding DNA: TGTGCCAGCAGCGTAATGGGCTGGGCGGGATCGACAGATACGCAGTATTTT. Amino acid sequence: CASSVMGWAGSTDTQYF.

The chain recombines TRBV5-1 with TRBJ2-1; 11 bases are shared with TRBD2. V lost 4 bases to trimming and J lost 6 bases; unmatched junction nucleotides: 9. In germline, CDR1 is SGHRS, CDR2 YFSETQ. The CDR3 extends over 16 amino acids. The CDR3 nucleotides are TGCGCCAGCAGCGCCGACGTAGCGGGAGGGGGCAATGAGCAGTTCTTC. Translating it yields CASSADVAGGGNEQFF. Together with reference TRBV5-1 and TRBJ2-1, the CDR3 gives the full variable domain: KAGVTQTPRYLIKTRGQQVTLSCSPISGHRSVSWYQQTPGQGLQFLFEYFSETQRNKGNFPGRFSGRQFSNSRSEMNVSTLELGDSALYLCASSADVAGGGNEQFFGPGTRLTVL.

The chain combines TRBV7-6 with TRBJ2-7, with TRBD2 matching 14 bases. CDR3 length equals 15 residues. After removal of 5 bases from V and 3 bases from J, the junction contained 3 bases not matched to a gene. CDR1 SGHVS and CDR2 FNYEAQ come from the germline V gene. The CDR3 region has the DNA TGTGCCAGCAGCACCGGGACTAGCGGGGGCTACGAGCAGTACTTC. Encoded protein: CASSTGTSGGYEQYF.

The V gene is TRBV27, the J gene TRBJ1-1, with no clear D. The CDR3 sequence is 13 residues long. V lost 3 bases and J lost 5, with 10 bases in between. Germline lookup yields CDR1 MNHEY and CDR2 SMNVEV (reference sequence). CDR3 DNA: TGTGCCAGCAGTTTGGCGGGTGGAACTGAAGCTTTCTTT. This encodes CASSLAGGTEAFF.

The rearrangement uses TRBV7-2 and TRBJ2-1, with TRBD2 matching over 8 bases. The CDR3 loop spans 12 amino acids. CDR1 is SGHTA, CDR2 FQGNSA, per germline. V lost 5 bases to trimming and J lost 13 bases; unmatched junction nucleotides: 7. In DNA, the CDR3 is TGTGCCAGCAGCCCGGGACTAGTTGGACAGTTCTTC. Protein sequence: CASSPGLVGQFF. Together with reference TRBV7-2 and TRBJ2-1, the CDR3 gives the full variable domain: GAGVSQSPSNKVTEKGKDVELRCDPISGHTALYWYRQSLGQGLEFLIYFQGNSAPDKSGLPSDRFSAERTGGSVSTLTIQRTQQEDSAVYLCASSPGLVGQFFGPGTRLTVL.

The chain recombines TRBV28 with TRBJ1-2; D is unresolved. Trimming stripped 2 bases from V and 4 bases from J, with 11 bases between. Germline-derived CDR1 and CDR2 are MDHEN and SYDVKM. The CDR3 runs 14 residues. In DNA form, the CDR3 reads TGTGCCAGCAGTTTAGGACTTTCCACCTATGGCTACACCTTC. It encodes CASSLGLSTYGYTF.

A note on this clone: Additional DNA sequences in this sample encode the identical CDR3. V is TRBV11-2 and J is TRBJ2-5; the D is unclear. Germline CDR1 reads SGHAT; CDR2 reads FQNNGV. The length of the CDR3 is 13 residues. Trimming removed 1 base at V and 4 bases at J, with 7 bases between. The CDR3 reads CASSLGRGETQYF. CDR3 DNA sequence: TGTGCCAGCAGCTTAGGGCGCGGAGAGACCCAGTACTTC. The full variable domain, in which reference TRBV11-2 and TRBJ2-5 provide the parts outside the CDR3, is EAGVAQSPRYKIIEKRQSVAFWCNPISGHATLYWYQQILGQGPKLLIQFQNNGVVDDSQLPKDRFSAERLKGVDSTLKIQPAKLEDSAVYLCASSLGRGETQYFGPGTRLLVL.

This chain uses TRBV19 with TRBJ2-2, with TRBD1 as a possible D gene (5 bases). This CDR3 region has 15 residues. Germline V CDR1 and CDR2: LNHDA, SQIVND (reference sequence). Trimming stripped 3 bases from V and 4 bases from J, with 12 bases between. The CDR3 loop is CASSIIPGFTGELFF. In DNA form, the CDR3 reads TGTGCCAGTAGTATTATCCCAGGGTTCACCGGGGAGCTGTTTTTT.

This sequence joins TRBV2 and TRBJ1-1, with 7 positions matching TRBD1. Germline values: CDR1 SNHLY, CDR2 FYNNEI. V lost 2 bases, J lost 1 base, and 4 bases stayed unmatched. The CDR3 extends over 15 amino acids. The CDR3 nucleotides are TGTGCCAGCAGTGAATTCAGGGGGGAGAACACTGAAGCTTTCTTT. Translation gives CASSEFRGENTEAFF.